The source of this T cell receptor (beta chain) is a study of identical twins (dated by TCRdb to 2015 to 2016). Some background on the complete study: To test whether fetal clonotypes persist, this study deep-sequenced TCR alpha and beta repertoires from monozygotic twins, from unrelated adults of various ages, and from cord blood. Replicate twin experiments were performed at different times using different library preparation protocols to rule out contamination. Study-level results and caveats: Conclusions relied on cross-sectional statistical analysis, since the same donors could not be followed over many years. Out-of-frame TCR alpha sequences shared between twins showed an excess of low generation-probability sequences compared with coincidental sharing between unrelated individuals. Abundant cord blood beta clonotypes carried fewer insertions; young adult naive repertoires showed a weaker similar trend, while memory repertoires showed none. The excess sharing between twins in beta out-of-frame sequences was weaker because fewer shared sequences reduced the signal-to-noise ratio. In monozygotic twins, recombination models systematically underestimated out-of-frame TCR alpha sharing, but the models matched the sharing seen between unrelated individuals. Invariant T cells such as MAIT and iNKT could partly confound zero-insertion analyses, although diverse VJ usage argued against such confounding for most clonotypes.

Every donor in the study was a healthy Caucasian. The twin cohort consisted of three pairs of female monozygotic twins, all aged about 18 to 29 years. RNA for TCR libraries was isolated from peripheral blood mononuclear cells. Concerning this clonotype itself: Its target antigen remains unknown. The sample holds no much larger clone one base away, and base qualities are not on file.

The cysteine opens and the phenylalanine closes a CDR3 of 14 amino acids. The CDR3 DNA has 42 bases and is translated from base 1. A distance of 10 bases separates the germline ends of V and J, which lose 2 bases and 4 bases respectively. The germline V gene yields SGDLS for CDR1 and YYNGEE for CDR2. The method behind the library was 5' RACE. Sequencing was carried out with an Illumina HiSeq 2000. Template switching added a universal primer binding site, and the final cDNA carried a unique molecular identifier that allowed TCR cDNA molecules to be counted accurately. First-strand cDNA for TCR alpha and beta chains was synthesized from specific primers in the conserved constant-segment region. To control for contamination, each cDNA library was double barcoded with a SMART-Mk sample barcode plus Illumina barcodes. Two successive PCR steps introduced TruSeq adapter sequences along with Illumina sample barcodes. The TCR alpha and beta cDNA libraries were sequenced on the Illumina HiSeq platform using custom primers. The original pipeline was this. Unique molecular identifiers were extracted from raw reads with MiGEC, and CDR3 positions were determined with MiXCR. Recombination models were inferred per individual with the repgenHMM and IGoR tools using an EM algorithm. Shared clonotype analysis was performed with the tcR package in R, normalizing sharing by the product of cloneset sizes. To study raw recombination without the effects of thymic and clonal selection, out-of-frame nonproductive sequences were analyzed. TCRdb reprocessed the public reads (quality trimming at Q25 with fastp, clone calling with MiXCR) and kept in-frame beta chains. Rows with a matching CDR3 protein are joined into one entry that keeps the most common DNA and genes. The V and J calls were not made by the authors but by TCRdb's processing. This sample is represented by some 760,000 distinct CDR3 sequences; 15% to 20% of them were singletons. The ten largest account for about an eighth of the sample.

The sample also formed part of further work on T cells expressing NK-cell markers. That second report states: Fewer than ten donors provided sorted CD3+CD56+NKG2C+, CD3+CD56+NKG2C- and CD3+CD56-NKG2C+ T-cell subsets, whose TCR beta-chain repertoires were profiled. Seven of the eight sequenced donors were HCMV-seropositive and one was HCMV-seronegative. To restrict sorting to alphabetaTCR-expressing T cells, an anti-gammadeltaTCR antibody was added in several experiments. In several donors, the dominant CD3+CD56+NKG2C+ clonotypes were among the top 10 CD8+ clonotypes and accounted for roughly 1.0-7.0% of CD8+ T cells. Those dominant clonotypes were again the most abundant among CD3+CD56-NKG2C+ cells in a handful of donors, at about 25-60.1%. Whether the expanded NKG2C-expressing T cell clones were specific for HCMV antigens was left unclear. The study sequenced eight donors, all healthy volunteers chosen at random: three men and five women. A commercial ELISA kit detecting HCMV-specific IgG in serum was used to determine HCMV serostatus. Bulk peripheral blood T-cell repertoires were additionally sequenced from unsorted PBMC for six donors. MIGEC handled demultiplexing of the reads and grouping by UMI, while MiTCR was used to assemble and quantify clonotypes. To exclude erroneous sequences, any TCR cDNA sequence not supported by at least two reads was discarded. The tcR package was used for downstream repertoire analysis, and clonotypes were matched across fractions by CDR3 nucleotide sequence plus V segment. Antigen specificity was annotated against VDJdb with VDJmatch, allowing one amino acid substitution in CDR3.

Source material: PBMCs. The sequence links TRBV9 to TRBJ2-1; the D gene lacks a confident call. This TCR was sampled from a woman aged 18 to 35 in good health. Here the CDR3 is given as CASSVGLEYNEQFF. The nucleotides read TGTGCCAGCAGCGTCGGCCTAGAGTACAATGAGCAGTTCTTC.